The next 17 T cell receptor beta chains were all read from a single sample in a study of shared clonotypes between healthy human individuals (dated by TCRdb to about 2020). Libraries were made using the immunoSEQ multiplex PCR assay. Not all clones reach the TCRdb copy of this immuneACCESS table, which keeps in-frame sequences only. Checked studies attribute under half of the gap to unresolved V genes and leave the rest unexplained. Recorded for this sample are hundreds of thousands of clones; 70% to 80% of them occurred a single time. The ten largest clones add up to around 11% of the sample. Material: PBMCs. Receptors were obtained from a woman aged 35 to 49 in good health. Some clones in this sample may be carry-over from other donors' samples.

This chain connects TRBV30 to TRBJ2-1; the D is unclear. CDR3 length equals 13 residues. Germline CDR1 GTSNPN, CDR2 SVGIG (reference sequence). Trimming removed 1 base at V and 1 base at J, with 5 bases between. CDR3 in amino acids: CAWSEQSYNEQFF. DNA for the CDR3: TGTGCCTGGAGTGAACAGTCCTACAATGAGCAGTTCTTC. Drawing the rest from reference TRBV30 and TRBJ2-1, the complete variable domain is SQTIHQWPATLVQPVGSPLSLECTVEGTSNPNLYWYRQAAGRGLQLLFYSVGIGQISSEVPQNLSASRPQDRQFILSSKKLLLSDSGFYLCAWSEQSYNEQFFGPGTRLTVL.

The rearrangement uses TRBV11-2 and TRBJ2-1; D is uncertain. CDR3 size: 14 residues. The V end lost 1 base, the J end lost 3 bases, and 7 bases lay between the germline ends. Germline values: CDR1 SGHAT, CDR2 FQNNGV. The CDR3 DNA reads as TGTGCCAGCAGCTTAGCGTCGGACTACAATGAGCAGTTCTTC. This gives the protein CASSLASDYNEQFF. Combining the CDR3 with reference TRBV11-2 and TRBJ2-1 gives the whole variable domain EAGVAQSPRYKIIEKRQSVAFWCNPISGHATLYWYQQILGQGPKLLIQFQNNGVVDDSQLPKDRFSAERLKGVDSTLKIQPAKLEDSAVYLCASSLASDYNEQFFGPGTRLTVL.

The rearrangement links TRBV5-1 to TRBJ2-2, with TRBD2 matching 10 bases. The ends lost 4 bases at V and 9 bases at J; junction bases unmatched: 12. Germline V CDR1 and CDR2: SGHRS, YFSETQ. The CDR3 extends over 16 amino acids. The CDR3 region is CASSPLVAGGHRELFF. The CDR3 DNA reads as TGCGCCAGCAGCCCCCTGGTAGCGGGAGGCCACCGGGAGCTGTTTTTT.

The table lists this clone with a count of one. The chain is built from TRBV6-1 and TRBJ2-7; 7 nucleotides match TRBD2. Looked up from germline, CDR1 is MNHNS and CDR2 is SASEGT. V lost 8 bases and J lost 2; bases outside the gene matches: 6. The CDR3 runs 13 residues. CDR3 in DNA: TGTGCCAGCTTGCGGGGGTCCCCCTACGAGCAGTACTTC. Translated, it gives CASLRGSPYEQYF.

Concerning this clone itself: One junction end does not reproduce the germline sequence, and a read error may be involved. This chain links TRBV19 with TRBJ2-7; D is undetermined. This CDR3 is built from 15 residues. Germline V gene sequence: CDR1 LNHDA, CDR2 SQIVND (reference sequence). The CDR3 sequence: CASSIGPSDSYEQYF. CDR3 sequence (DNA): TGTGCCAGTAGCATAGGTCCTTCCGACTCCTACGAGCAGTACTTC.

The gene calls are TRBV19 and TRBJ1-1, with 9 bases that match TRBD1. Germline V gene sequence: CDR1 LNHDA, CDR2 SQIVND (reference sequence). The CDR3 contains 14 residues. With 4 bases clipped from V and 0 bases from J, the junction kept 0 bases outside the gene matches. CDR3 residues: CASSRTGVNTEAFF. As DNA, the CDR3 is TGTGCCAGTAGTAGGACAGGGGTGAACACTGAAGCTTTCTTT.

The rearrangement uses TRBV6-1 and TRBJ2-5; 8 nucleotides agree with TRBD1. Germline CDR1 and CDR2: MNHNS and SASEGT. V lost 2 bases and J lost 5; bases outside the gene matches: 7. The CDR3 is 15 residues long. CDR3 in DNA: TGTGCCAGCAGTGAATTTCAGGACAGGGCCGAGACCCAGTACTTC. Its translation: CASSEFQDRAETQYF.

Only one count was recorded for this clone. The chain is built from TRBV28 and TRBJ1-1; D is unresolved. Trimming stripped 2 bases from V and 1 base from J, with 8 bases between. The CDR3 runs 14 residues. In germline, CDR1 is MDHEN, CDR2 SYDVKM. As DNA, the CDR3 is TGTGCCAGCAGTTTAGGTCAAAAGAACACTGAAGCTTTCTTT. Translating gives CASSLGQKNTEAFF.

This sequence joins TRBV9 and TRBJ2-7; D might be TRBD1 (5 bases). V lost 2 bases to trimming and J lost 3 bases, with 9 bases between them. The V gene's germline CDR1 is SGDLS and CDR2 YYNGEE. The CDR3 runs to 13 residues. DNA of the CDR3: TGTGCCAGCAGCGTTGGGGCAAACTACGAGCAGTACTTC. This translates into CASSVGANYEQYF.

This clone has a count of ten or more. V usage is TRBV11-2 and J usage is TRBJ2-1; tentatively, D is TRBD1 (6 bases). Trimming removed 2 bases at V and 9 bases at J, with 20 bases between. The germline CDR1 and CDR2 sequences are SGHAT and FQNNGV. The CDR3 is 16 residues long. This CDR3 is CASSLSSPGKGGEQFF. CDR3 nucleotides: TGTGCCAGCAGCTTAAGTAGCCCTGGAAAAGGGGGTGAGCAGTTCTTC.

The V and J genes are TRBV9 and TRBJ1-2; 10 nucleotides align to TRBD1. Germline assignment: CDR1 SGDLS and CDR2 YYNGEE. V trimming: 0 bases; J trimming: 7 bases; junction bases outside the gene matches: 6. The CDR3 has 15 amino acids. The CDR3 DNA reads TGTGCCAGCAGCGTAGATGGAAGGACAGGGGGTGGCTACACCTTC. Amino acids: CASSVDGRTGGGYTF.

The chain combines TRBV11-2 with TRBJ2-5, with D possibly being TRBD2 (6 bases). With 4 bases removed from V and 0 bases from J, the gap between germline ends came to 9 bases. CDR1 is SGHAT, CDR2 FQNNGV, per germline. The CDR3 spans 14 residues. CDR3 sequence (DNA): TGTGCCAGCAGCTGGGCGGGGAACCAAGAGACCCAGTACTTC. Protein: CASSWAGNQETQYF.

This clone was counted between two and nine times. The chain uses TRBV18 and TRBJ2-5; maybe TRBD2 (5 bases). The closer fit of TRBJ2-7 to the DNA end suggests the J call may be wrong. CDR3 length: 13 amino acids. Germline CDR1 is KGHSH and CDR2 is LQKENI. This chain's CDR3 is CASSPARTGEQYF. For the CDR3, the DNA is TGTGCCAGCTCACCCGCTCGGACTGGCGAGCAGTACTTC.

The chain couples TRBV6-1 to TRBJ2-5; D is uncertain. The CDR3 is 13 amino acids. Germline CDR1 MNHNS, CDR2 SASEGT. V was cut by 4 bases and J by 0 bases, with 6 bases left in between. CDR3 residues: CASSVWYQETQYF. The CDR3 DNA reads as TGTGCCAGCAGTGTCTGGTACCAAGAGACCCAGTACTTC.

A remark on this clone: The likely explanation is a read error, given a far larger clone one base away. The conserved phenylalanine or tryptophan is not found at the CDR3 terminus, so this likely reflects a read error. J is TRBJ1-2 and V is TRBV18; no definite D call. Per the germline V gene, CDR1 is KGHSH and CDR2 is LQKENI. The CDR3 has 12 amino acids. V lost 4 bases to trimming and J lost 2 bases, with 5 bases between them. CDR3 DNA: TGTGCCAGCTCACTAGACAACTATGGCTACACCTTG. This codes for CASSLDNYGYTL.

V is TRBV27 and J is TRBJ2-1; 8 positions agree with TRBD2. Unmatched junction bases numbered 13, after V lost 3 bases and J lost 3 bases. The CDR3 extends over 18 amino acids. CDR1 is MNHEY, CDR2 SMNVEV, per germline (reference sequence). The CDR3 DNA follows: TGTGCCAGCAGTTTTATTAGGGCTAGCGGGTTTGTCTACAATGAGCAGTTCTTC. Translation: CASSFIRASGFVYNEQFF.

This chain links TRBV27 with TRBJ1-2, with 8 bases fitting TRBD1. This CDR3 region has 13 residues. The V and J ends lost 3 bases and 5 bases, in that order; junction bases with no gene match: 2. The germline V gene has CDR1 MNHEY and CDR2 SMNVEV (reference sequence). For the CDR3, the DNA is TGTGCCAGCAGTTTCGGACAGGGTTATGGCTACACCTTC. The encoded protein is CASSFGQGYGYTF.